This T cell receptor (beta chain) was observed in a study of T cells in Graves' hyperthyroidism and ophthalmopathy. Notes on the study in general: Ophthalmopathy was distinguished from stable hyperthyroidism by 13 V-J signatures. Most expanded thyroid clonotypes above 0.001 recurred in blood.

RNA transcripts yielded amplified TCR beta CDR3 regions. TCR CDR3 regions were first amplified by RT-PCR with HTBI primers. TCRdb reprocessed the multiplex PCR reads with MiXCR, giving one entry per CDR3 protein. The data contain a few hundred thousand distinct CDR3 sequences, roughly 12% of them singletons. Germline values: CDR1 SGHRS, CDR2 YFSETQ. CDR3 length: 15 residues. The V end was cut by 4 bases, the J end by 0 bases, with 12 bases between. The blood sample dates from first hyperthyroidism diagnosis, preceding any ophthalmopathy symptoms. This clonotype turned up a few times. Its antigen is undetermined.

This clonotype was sampled from a young man with Graves' hyperthyroidism that later progressed to Graves' ophthalmopathy. Sequences were obtained from blood. This chain joins TRBV5-1 and TRBJ2-3; no clear D. The DNA for the CDR3 is TGCGCCAGCAGCAGGTTGGGCACTAGCACAGATACGCAGTATTTT. Amino acid sequence: CASSRLGTSTDTQYF.